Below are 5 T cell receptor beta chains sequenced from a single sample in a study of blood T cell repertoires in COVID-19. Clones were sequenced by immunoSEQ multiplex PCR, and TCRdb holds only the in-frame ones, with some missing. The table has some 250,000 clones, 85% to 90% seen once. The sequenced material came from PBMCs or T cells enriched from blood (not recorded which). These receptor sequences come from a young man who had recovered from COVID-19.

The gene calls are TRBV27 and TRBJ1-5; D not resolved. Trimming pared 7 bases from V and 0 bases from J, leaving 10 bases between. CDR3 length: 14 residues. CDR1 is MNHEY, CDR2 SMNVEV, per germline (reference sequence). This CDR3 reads CASKEHDSNQPQHF. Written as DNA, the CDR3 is TGTGCCAGCAAAGAGCATGATAGCAATCAGCCCCAGCATTTT.

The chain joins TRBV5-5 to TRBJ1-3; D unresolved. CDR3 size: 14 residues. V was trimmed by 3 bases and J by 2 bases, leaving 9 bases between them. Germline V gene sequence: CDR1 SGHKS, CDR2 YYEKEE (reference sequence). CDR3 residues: CASSYTDAGNTIYF. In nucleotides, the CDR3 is TGTGCCAGCAGCTATACAGATGCTGGAAACACCATATATTTT.

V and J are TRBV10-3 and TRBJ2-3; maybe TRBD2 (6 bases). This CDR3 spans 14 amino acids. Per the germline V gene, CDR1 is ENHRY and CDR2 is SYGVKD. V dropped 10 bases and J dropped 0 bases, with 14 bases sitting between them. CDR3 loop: CATKLAPSTDTQYF. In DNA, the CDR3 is TGTGCCACCAAACTAGCTCCTAGCACAGATACGCAGTATTTT.

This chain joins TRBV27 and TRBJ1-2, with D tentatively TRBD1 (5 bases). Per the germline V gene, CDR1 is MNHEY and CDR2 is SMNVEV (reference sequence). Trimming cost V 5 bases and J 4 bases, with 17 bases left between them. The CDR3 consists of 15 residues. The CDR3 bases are TGTGCCAGCAGTGCCGCCGGGGGGATTATCTATGGCTACACCTTC. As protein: CASSAAGGIIYGYTF.

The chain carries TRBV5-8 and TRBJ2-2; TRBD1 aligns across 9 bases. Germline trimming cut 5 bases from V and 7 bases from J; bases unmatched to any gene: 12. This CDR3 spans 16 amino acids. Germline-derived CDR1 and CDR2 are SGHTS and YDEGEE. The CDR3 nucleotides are TGTGCCAGCAGGACCGGGACAGGGAACTTCATCGGGGAGCTGTTTTTT. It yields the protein CASRTGTGNFIGELFF.